Following are 25 T cell receptor beta chains from one sample sequenced in a study of blood T cell repertoires in COVID-19. Libraries were prepared by immunoSEQ multiplex PCR; TCRdb keeps only in-frame clonotypes and omits some of them. The sample lists 100,000 to 150,000 clones, 69% occurring once. Specimen: peripheral blood. The receptors originated from a woman aged 70 to 79 with acute or convalescent COVID-19.

The table lists this clone with a few counts. The chain is built from TRBV28 and TRBJ2-7; 9 bases fit TRBD1. Per germline, CDR1 MDHEN and CDR2 SYDVKM. V lost 8 bases to trimming and J lost 7 bases; unmatched junction nucleotides: 9. This CDR3 has 13 amino acids. The CDR3 region is CASGWTGVMEQYF. DNA for the CDR3: TGTGCCAGCGGATGGACAGGGGTAATGGAGCAGTACTTC. The variable domain in full, completed from reference TRBV28 and TRBJ2-7, reads DVKVTQSSRYLVKRTGEKVFLECVQDMDHENMFWYRQDPGLGLRLIYFSYDVKMKEKGDIPEGYSVSREKKERFSLILESASTNQTSMYLCASGWTGVMEQYFGPGTRLTVT.

The J gene is TRBJ1-4, the V gene TRBV28, with 8 bases aligning to TRBD1. V shed 3 bases, J shed 5 bases, and the junction held 8 bases outside the gene matches. Germline assignment: CDR1 MDHEN and CDR2 SYDVKM. The CDR3 consists of 16 residues. The CDR3 sequence: CASSFSSDRVNEKLFF. The CDR3, as DNA: TGTGCCAGCAGTTTTTCCTCGGACAGGGTGAATGAAAAACTGTTTTTT.

This clone appeared many times. This chain links TRBV6-2 or TRBV6-3 with TRBJ2-7; no clear D. V was clipped by 6 bases and J by 2 bases, with 5 bases between them. This CDR3 has 11 residues. Germline CDR1 reads MNHEY; CDR2 reads SVGEGT. The CDR3 loop reads CASSSAYEQYF. The CDR3 bases are TGTGCCAGCAGCTCTGCCTACGAGCAGTACTTC.

The V gene is TRBV20-1, the J gene TRBJ1-1; 7 positions agree with TRBD1. Germline assignment: CDR1 DFQATT and CDR2 SNEGSKA (reference sequence). The trim removed 6 bases at V and 7 bases at J, leaving 5 bases unmatched. The CDR3 runs to 11 residues. The CDR3 loop is CSAGGGGEAFF. CDR3 sequence (DNA): TGCAGTGCCGGAGGGGGCGGTGAAGCTTTCTTT.

The chain combines TRBV5-1 with TRBJ2-5; D is possibly TRBD1 (6 bases). The CDR3 covers 14 residues. Germline CDR1 and CDR2: SGHRS and YFSETQ. Trimming removed 0 bases at V and 4 bases at J, with 10 bases between. The CDR3 DNA follows: TGCGCCAGCAGCTTGGATGGGGGCGGAGAGACCCAGTACTTC. Its translation: CASSLDGGGETQYF.

CDR3 in amino acids: CASVDRVDVGELFF. CDR3 nucleotide sequence: TGCGCCAGCGTCGACAGGGTTGACGTCGGGGAGCTGTTTTTT. The chain links TRBV5-1 to TRBJ2-2, with 7 bases aligning to TRBD1. V shed 7 bases, J shed 7 bases, and the junction held 10 bases outside the gene matches. Germline CDR1 SGHRS, CDR2 YFSETQ. The CDR3 covers 14 residues.

The chain has TRBV18 and TRBJ2-3, with 11 bases aligning to TRBD2. Looked up from germline, CDR1 is KGHSH and CDR2 is LQKENI. J lost 4 bases, V lost 2 bases, and 2 bases had no gene match. CDR3 length equals 15 residues. CDR3 nucleotide sequence: TGTGCCAGCTCACCAACTAGCGGGAGCGCAGATACGCAGTATTTT. Amino acids: CASSPTSGSADTQYF.

This sequence joins TRBV7-9 and TRBJ2-7, with no clear D. V lost 1 base and J 7 bases, leaving 8 bases between the germline ends. Germline loops: CDR1 SEHNR, CDR2 FQNEAQ (reference sequence). There are 12 residues in the CDR3. CDR3 sequence (DNA): TGTGCCAGCAGCTTAGTTGTCAGGGAGCAGTACTTC. This encodes CASSLVVREQYF.

The V and J genes are TRBV10-3 and TRBJ1-2, with D possibly matching TRBD1 (5 bases). Trimming left V 7 bases short and J 4 bases short, with 13 bases between. Germline assignment: CDR1 ENHRY and CDR2 SYGVKD. This CDR3 contains 13 residues. The CDR3 sequence: CAINSDRAYGYTF. In DNA, the CDR3 is TGTGCCATCAATAGTGACAGAGCCTATGGCTACACCTTC.

The gene calls are TRBV2 and TRBJ2-4, with D uncertain. Germline lookup yields CDR1 SNHLY and CDR2 FYNNEI. This CDR3 contains 18 residues. The V end lost 0 bases, the J end lost 0 bases, and 15 bases lay between the germline ends. DNA for the CDR3: TGTGCCAGCAGTGAAGCGCGGTCGGTTCTCATAGCCAAAAACATTCAGTACTTC. Its translation is CASSEARSVLIAKNIQYF. Combining the CDR3 with reference TRBV2 and TRBJ2-4 gives the whole variable domain EPEVTQTPSHQVTQMGQEVILRCVPISNHLYFYWYRQILGQKVEFLVSFYNNEISEKSEIFDDQFSVERPDGSNFTLKIRSTKLEDSAMYFCASSEARSVLIAKNIQYFGAGTRLSVL.

This clone was counted a single time. The chain recombines TRBV9 with TRBJ2-5, with 8 bases identical to TRBD2. The germline CDR1 and CDR2 sequences are SGDLS and YYNGEE. The junction had 10 bases not matched to a gene; V was cut back by 4 bases and J by 5 bases. This CDR3 is 15 amino acids long. CDR3 residues: CASSFSGTVGETQYF. CDR3 DNA sequence: TGTGCCAGCAGCTTTAGCGGGACTGTGGGGGAGACCCAGTACTTC.

The chain combines TRBV19 with TRBJ1-1; D gene uncertain. Germline CDR1 is LNHDA and CDR2 is SQIVND (reference sequence). Trimming cost V 2 bases and J 1 base, with 8 bases left between them. This CDR3 has 14 amino acids. CDR3 region: CASSIKQQNTEAFF. CDR3 nucleotide sequence: TGTGCCAGTAGTATAAAACAGCAGAACACTGAAGCTTTCTTT.

This clone has only a few counts. The chain employs TRBV6-5 and TRBJ2-7; 7 nucleotides match TRBD2. Germline CDR1 is MNHEY and CDR2 is SVGAGI. V was pared by 6 bases and J by 2 bases, with 7 bases of the junction left unmatched. The CDR3 is 14 residues long. In DNA form, the CDR3 reads TGTGCCAGCAGCCTAGCGGTTCTAGCCTACGAGCAGTACTTC. This gives the protein CASSLAVLAYEQYF.

The rearrangement joins TRBV19 to TRBJ1-5, with 10 bases aligning to TRBD1. The trim removed 6 bases at V and 6 bases at J, leaving 23 bases unmatched. CDR1 is LNHDA and CDR2 is SQIVND in the germline V gene (reference sequence). There are 20 residues in the CDR3. Written as DNA, the CDR3 is TGTGCCAGTAGCTCTCCATTCGTGTACAGACAGGGGGCTGGTGGTCAGCCCCAGCATTTT. Residues: CASSSPFVYRQGAGGQPQHF. Together with reference TRBV19 and TRBJ1-5, the CDR3 gives the full variable domain: DGGITQSPKYLFRKEGQNVTLSCEQNLNHDAMYWYRQDPGQGLRLIYYSQIVNDFQKGDIAEGYSVSREKKESFPLTVTSAQKNPTAFYLCASSSPFVYRQGAGGQPQHFGDGTRLSIL.

The chain uses TRBV9 and TRBJ2-5; TRBD2 matches at 12 bases. Germline CDR1 SGDLS, CDR2 YYNGEE. CDR3 length: 18 residues. V gave up 3 bases and J gave up 2 bases; unmatched junction bases: 11. The CDR3 reads CASSDSRELAGGQETQYF. The DNA of the CDR3 is TGTGCCAGCAGCGATTCTAGAGAACTAGCGGGGGGTCAAGAGACCCAGTACTTC.

The rearrangement links TRBV5-3 to TRBJ2-7, with 14 bases aligning to TRBD2. TRBV5-3 is an ORF, and what it does is uncertain. Trimming removed 4 bases from V and 3 bases from J; junction bases left unmatched: 12. CDR3 length: 18 residues. The CDR3 sequence is CARSKSGTSGGLCYEQYF. The CDR3 DNA is TGTGCCAGAAGCAAATCCGGGACTAGCGGGGGACTCTGCTACGAGCAGTACTTC.

This clone has a single count. V gene TRBV28 combines with J gene TRBJ2-1, with 9 positions matching TRBD2. This CDR3 region has 15 residues. Germline trimming cut 3 bases from V and 9 bases from J; bases unmatched to any gene: 9. CDR1 and CDR2 from the germline V gene are MDHEN and SYDVKM. In DNA form, the CDR3 reads TGTGCCAGCAGTTTCGCGGGAGGGCGGACAGGTGAGCAGTTCTTC. Residues: CASSFAGGRTGEQFF.

The V gene is TRBV6-6, the J gene TRBJ2-7, with 10 positions matching TRBD2. J gave up 3 bases and V 4 bases, and 6 bases lay outside the gene matches. The CDR3 is 15 amino acids. Per the germline V gene, CDR1 is MNHNY and CDR2 is SVGAGI (reference sequence). The chain's CDR3 is CASSSRTSGSYEQYF. DNA of the CDR3: TGTGCCAGCAGTTCTAGGACTAGCGGAAGCTACGAGCAGTACTTC.

This rearrangement joins TRBV27 to TRBJ2-3, with D perhaps TRBD2 (7 bases). The germline V gene has CDR1 MNHEY and CDR2 SMNVEV (reference sequence). The CDR3 covers 16 residues. V was cut by 2 bases and J by 0 bases, with 12 bases left in between. DNA for the CDR3: TGTGCCAGCAGTTTAGCGGGGGCGCCTAGCACAGATACGCAGTATTTT. Its translation: CASSLAGAPSTDTQYF.

The chain combines TRBV2 with TRBJ1-5; unclear D gene. Trimming removed 7 bases from V and 4 bases from J, with 11 bases in between. Germline V CDR1 and CDR2: SNHLY, FYNNEI. This CDR3 spans 13 amino acids. The CDR3 region is CASTLGWNQPQHF. The CDR3 DNA reads TGTGCCAGCACCCTCGGTTGGAATCAGCCCCAGCATTTT. The full variable domain, with the rest looked up from reference TRBV2 and TRBJ1-5, is EPEVTQTPSHQVTQMGQEVILRCVPISNHLYFYWYRQILGQKVEFLVSFYNNEISEKSEIFDDQFSVERPDGSNFTLKIRSTKLEDSAMYFCASTLGWNQPQHFGDGTRLSIL.

The chain carries TRBV19 and TRBJ2-6; D not resolved. Germline-derived CDR1 and CDR2 are LNHDA and SQIVND (reference sequence). The CDR3 totals 15 residues. The ends were cut back, 4 bases at V and 0 bases at J, with 7 bases in the middle. Here the CDR3 reads CASSNSGSGANVLTF. The CDR3 DNA reads TGTGCCAGTAGTAATTCGGGCTCTGGGGCCAACGTCCTGACTTTC.

This chain connects TRBV2 to TRBJ2-1, with 11 bases matching TRBD2. Germline V gene sequence: CDR1 SNHLY, CDR2 FYNNEI. With V trimmed by 6 bases and J by 9 bases, 13 bases remained unmatched. The CDR3 is 16 residues long. The CDR3 is CASSDDSGRAKTEQFF. DNA for the CDR3: TGTGCCAGCAGCGACGATAGCGGGAGGGCCAAAACTGAGCAGTTCTTC.

In its sample, this clone was seen a few times. The rearrangement joins TRBV9 to TRBJ1-1; TRBD1 aligns across 12 bases. The V gene end was trimmed by 4 bases and the J gene end by 4 bases; junction bases not matched to a gene: 23. CDR3 length equals 21 residues. In germline, CDR1 is SGDLS, CDR2 YYNGEE. The CDR3 sequence: CASSPRGGTGGAKDTGTEAFF. The CDR3 DNA reads TGTGCCAGCAGCCCCCGAGGGGGGACAGGGGGCGCGAAGGACACAGGCACTGAAGCTTTCTTT.

This clone appeared a few times. J is TRBJ2-7 and V is TRBV7-9; TRBD1 agrees at 7 bases. CDR1 SEHNR and CDR2 FQNEAQ come from the germline V gene (reference sequence). The CDR3 has 15 amino acids. Trimming took 5 bases from V and 0 from J; bases not matched to a gene: 7. The CDR3 region is CASSATGRSSYEQYF. The CDR3, as DNA: TGTGCCAGCAGCGCGACAGGGCGAAGCTCCTACGAGCAGTACTTC.

The rearrangement joins TRBV5-1 to TRBJ2-5; D is possibly TRBD2 (6 bases). The V gene's germline CDR1 is SGHRS and CDR2 YFSETQ. V was pared by 0 bases and J by 5 bases, with 14 bases between. The CDR3 runs to 15 residues. CDR3 sequence reads: CASSLGTGVRETQYF. In DNA form, the CDR3 reads TGCGCCAGCAGCTTGGGTACGGGGGTACGGGAGACCCAGTACTTC.